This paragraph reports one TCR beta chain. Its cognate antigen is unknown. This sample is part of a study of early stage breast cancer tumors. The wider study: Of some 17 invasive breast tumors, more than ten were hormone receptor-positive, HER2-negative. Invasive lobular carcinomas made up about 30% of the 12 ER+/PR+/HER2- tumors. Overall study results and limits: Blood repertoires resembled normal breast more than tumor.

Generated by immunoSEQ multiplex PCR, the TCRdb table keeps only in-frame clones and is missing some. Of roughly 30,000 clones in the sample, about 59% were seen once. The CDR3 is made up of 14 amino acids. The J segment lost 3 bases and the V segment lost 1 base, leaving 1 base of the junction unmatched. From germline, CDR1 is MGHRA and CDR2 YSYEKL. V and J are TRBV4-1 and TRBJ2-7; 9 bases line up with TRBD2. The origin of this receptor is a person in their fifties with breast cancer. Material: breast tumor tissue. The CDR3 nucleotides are TGCGCCAGCAGCCAAGGACTAGCGGACTACGAGCAGTACTTC. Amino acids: CASSQGLADYEQYF.